This is a list of T cell receptor beta chains from one sample in a study of metastatic and nonmetastatic thyroid tumors. TCRdb re-called the PCR reads via MiXCR. The table lists 6,000 to 8,000 clones, roughly 30% of them singletons. The source material was adjacent normal tissue. These receptors came from a female donor with papillary thyroid cancer or a benign thyroid nodule (not recorded which). Some clones in this sample may be carry-over from other donors' samples. CDR3s include the opening cysteine and the closing phenylalanine or tryptophan. The D gene is left open where the match is weak. Size is stated for part of the rows, as once, few or many counts, or as a class when the clone is expanded.

v_gene: TRBV5-1; j_gene: TRBJ2-1; d_gene: NA; abundance: many; CDR3nt: TGCGCCAGCAGCTTTTACCCCTACAATGAGCAGTTCTTC; CDR3aa: CASSFYPYNEQFF
v_gene: TRBV30; j_gene: TRBJ2-5; d_gene: NA; abundance: many; CDR3nt: TGTGCCTGGAGCTCGGGACGGAAAGAGACCCAGTACTTC; CDR3aa: CAWSSGRKETQYF
v_gene: TRBV28; j_gene: TRBJ2-7; d_gene: NA; abundance: few; CDR3nt: TGTGCCAGCAACCGGTCAGGGTTTTCCTACGAGCAGTACTTC; CDR3aa: CASNRSGFSYEQYF
v_gene: TRBV12-3/TRBV12-4; j_gene: TRBJ2-1; d_gene: TRBD2; abundance: few; CDR3nt: TGTGCCAGCAGGGAACGGGGGGTTGAGCAGTTCTTC; CDR3aa: CASRERGVEQFF
v_gene: TRBV20-1; j_gene: TRBJ1-5; d_gene: TRBD1; abundance: many; CDR3nt: TGCAGTGCCACCGGGACAGGGGGCAGCGGGTGGCGTCAGCCCCAGCATTTT; CDR3aa: CSATGTGGSGWRQPQHF
v_gene: TRBV20-1; j_gene: TRBJ2-7; d_gene: NA; abundance: NA; CDR3nt: TGCAGTGCTCCCCAGGGGGGGGAGCAGTACTTC; CDR3aa: CSAPQGGEQYF
v_gene: TRBV15; j_gene: TRBJ1-5; d_gene: NA; abundance: NA; CDR3nt: TGTGCCACCAGCAGGGGAACCCATCGGGATCAGCCCCAGCATTTT; CDR3aa: CATSRGTHRDQPQHF
v_gene: TRBV20-1; j_gene: TRBJ1-1; d_gene: NA; abundance: NA; CDR3nt: TGCAGTGCTAGAGTAAGCGGCGGGAACACTGAAGCTTTCTTT; CDR3aa: CSARVSGGNTEAFF
v_gene: TRBV9; j_gene: TRBJ2-2; d_gene: NA; abundance: NA; CDR3nt: TGTGCCAGTGCTCGGGGCGGGCCCACCGGGGAGCTGTTTTTT; CDR3aa: CASARGGPTGELFF
v_gene: TRBV10-3; j_gene: TRBJ1-1; d_gene: NA; abundance: few; CDR3nt: TGTGCCAGCACATATGCCGGGGCCACTGAAGCTTTCTTT; CDR3aa: CASTYAGATEAFF
v_gene: TRBV6-5; j_gene: TRBJ2-5; d_gene: TRBD2; abundance: medium-sized; CDR3nt: TGTGCCAGCAGTTACGGGGGGGGGGGCCAAGAGACCCAGTACTTC; CDR3aa: CASSYGGGGQETQYF
v_gene: TRBV29-1; j_gene: TRBJ2-4; d_gene: NA; abundance: many; CDR3nt: TGCAGCGTTGACTTAGCCAAAAACATTCAGTACTTC; CDR3aa: CSVDLAKNIQYF
v_gene: TRBV30; j_gene: TRBJ2-5; d_gene: NA; abundance: once; CDR3nt: TGTGCCTGGAGTTCCGGTTCGTACCAAGAGACCCAGTACTTC; CDR3aa: CAWSSGSYQETQYF
v_gene: TRBV6-5; j_gene: TRBJ1-2; d_gene: NA; abundance: large; CDR3nt: TGTGCCAGCAGTTACAGGCAGGGTGTCTATGGCTACACCTTC; CDR3aa: CASSYRQGVYGYTF
v_gene: TRBV20-1; j_gene: TRBJ1-1; d_gene: NA; abundance: NA; CDR3nt: TGCACCGCTTCACCGGGTGGGCCTGAAGCTTTCTTT; CDR3aa: CTASPGGPEAFF
v_gene: TRBV6-5; j_gene: TRBJ2-7; d_gene: NA; abundance: NA; CDR3nt: TGTGCCAGCAGTTACCGGGAATGGAGTGACGAGCAGTACTTC; CDR3aa: CASSYREWSDEQYF
v_gene: TRBV5-6; j_gene: TRBJ2-5; d_gene: TRBD1; abundance: NA; CDR3nt: TGTGCCAGCAGGGAGGGACAGGGTATTATACCCCAGTACTTC; CDR3aa: CASREGQGIIPQYF
v_gene: TRBV6-1; j_gene: TRBJ2-7; d_gene: TRBD1; abundance: few; CDR3nt: TGTGCCAGCAGTCCCCGGGACAGACCCTACGAGCAGTACTTC; CDR3aa: CASSPRDRPYEQYF
v_gene: TRBV12-3/TRBV12-4; j_gene: TRBJ2-7; d_gene: NA; abundance: NA; CDR3nt: TGTGCCAGCAGTTTATTACAGGGTGGGCACGAGCAGTACTTC; CDR3aa: CASSLLQGGHEQYF
v_gene: TRBV6-1; j_gene: TRBJ2-5; d_gene: TRBD2; abundance: medium-sized; CDR3nt: TGTGCCAGCAGTCATGGACTAGCGGGGCCCCAAGAGACCCAGTACTTC; CDR3aa: CASSHGLAGPQETQYF
v_gene: TRBV3-1; j_gene: TRBJ2-7; d_gene: NA; abundance: many; CDR3nt: TGTGCCAGCAGCCAAGCCGACTACGAGCAGTACTTC; CDR3aa: CASSQADYEQYF
v_gene: TRBV12-3/TRBV12-4; j_gene: TRBJ1-2; d_gene: NA; abundance: medium-sized; CDR3nt: TGTGCCAGCAGCCGGAACGAACAAGCTAACTATGGCTACACCTTC; CDR3aa: CASSRNEQANYGYTF
v_gene: TRBV28; j_gene: TRBJ1-2; d_gene: TRBD1; abundance: medium-sized; CDR3nt: TGTGCCAGCAGTCCGGACAGGCGGCCTCTATATGGCTACACCTTC; CDR3aa: CASSPDRRPLYGYTF
v_gene: TRBV11-2; j_gene: TRBJ2-1; d_gene: NA; abundance: NA; CDR3nt: TGTGCCAGCAGCTTAGATAAGGGGTGGGGGAATGAGCAGTTCTTC; CDR3aa: CASSLDKGWGNEQFF
v_gene: TRBV7-3; j_gene: TRBJ2-3; d_gene: TRBD2; abundance: once; CDR3nt: TGTGCCAGCAGCTTACAGTCAGCGGGAGGGGCGGATACGCAGTATTTT; CDR3aa: CASSLQSAGGADTQYF
v_gene: TRBV19; j_gene: TRBJ2-6; d_gene: NA; abundance: NA; CDR3nt: TGTGCCAGTAGGGTCTGGCGACCCGACTCTGGGGCCAACGTCCTGACTTTC; CDR3aa: CASRVWRPDSGANVLTF
v_gene: TRBV19; j_gene: TRBJ2-5; d_gene: TRBD2; abundance: many; CDR3nt: TGTGCCAGTAGTGATGCAGCAGCGGGAGTAACAGAGACCCAGTACTTC; CDR3aa: CASSDAAAGVTETQYF
v_gene: TRBV9; j_gene: TRBJ1-2; d_gene: NA; abundance: many; CDR3nt: TGTGCCAGCAGCCCCAGGGGAGAGGGTTATGGCTACACCTTC; CDR3aa: CASSPRGEGYGYTF
v_gene: TRBV20-1; j_gene: TRBJ2-7; d_gene: NA; abundance: few; CDR3nt: TGCAGTGCTGGAGCTGGATGGGCCTCCTACGAGCAGTACTTC; CDR3aa: CSAGAGWASYEQYF
v_gene: TRBV10-3; j_gene: TRBJ2-7; d_gene: NA; abundance: NA; CDR3nt: TGTGCCATCAGTGGGATCGACAGGATTCAAACCTACGAGCAGTACTTC; CDR3aa: CAISGIDRIQTYEQYF
v_gene: TRBV20-1; j_gene: TRBJ2-6; d_gene: TRBD2; abundance: NA; CDR3nt: TGCAGTGCTAGAGATTGGGGGGGCAACGTCCTGACTTTC; CDR3aa: CSARDWGGNVLTF
v_gene: TRBV27; j_gene: TRBJ1-6; d_gene: NA; abundance: medium-sized; CDR3nt: TGTGCCAGCAAGATGAGCTCCTATAATTCACCCCTCCACTTT; CDR3aa: CASKMSSYNSPLHF
v_gene: TRBV2; j_gene: TRBJ1-2; d_gene: NA; abundance: large; CDR3nt: TGTGCCAGCAGTGACGAGGAGGACTATGGCTACACCTTC; CDR3aa: CASSDEEDYGYTF
v_gene: TRBV4-1; j_gene: TRBJ2-5; d_gene: NA; abundance: many; CDR3nt: TGCGCCAGCAGCCAGCTAACTGGGGGCGTACAAGAGACCCAGTACTTC; CDR3aa: CASSQLTGGVQETQYF
v_gene: TRBV6-5; j_gene: TRBJ2-2; d_gene: NA; abundance: NA; CDR3nt: TGTGCCAGCAGTTTCGGGGAGCTGTTTTTT; CDR3aa: CASSFGELFF
v_gene: TRBV12-3/TRBV12-4; j_gene: TRBJ2-2; d_gene: TRBD2; abundance: NA; CDR3nt: TGTGCCAGCAGTTTAAATGGTGCTAGCGGGAACACCGGGGAGCTGTTTTTT; CDR3aa: CASSLNGASGNTGELFF
v_gene: TRBV7-3; j_gene: TRBJ2-2; d_gene: TRBD1; abundance: once; CDR3nt: TGTGCCAGCAGCCCCAGGACAGGGGCGTATACCGGGGAGCTGTTTTTT; CDR3aa: CASSPRTGAYTGELFF